This T cell receptor beta chain was sequenced during a study of human T cells and chemical hapten exposure (dated by TCRdb to the early 2020s). Concerning the study at large: For sensitization, 2% DPC in acetone was applied to an approximately 2 cm by approximately 2 cm area of upper inner arm skin. Weekly therapeutic DPC doses were additionally applied to the scalp of patients throughout the roughly 23-week study period. Patch testing was done on the upper back using Finn chambers containing 0.01% DPC, and results were scored after 6 days according to International Contact Dermatitis Research Group standards. Most of the patients in the cohort were female, and the cohort covered alopecia areata with under or over 50% scalp involvement, alopecia totalis and alopecia universalis. Libraries were combined into a pool for sequencing, and differences in TCR yield between samples came mainly from small differences in library volumes within the pool. The study tracked peripheral blood TCR repertoire changes in vivo during primary and secondary sensitization to the hapten diphenylcyclopropenone (DPC) in alopecia patients. Blood was sampled from patients pre-sensitization (week 0) and at 2, 6 and about 24 weeks after DPC sensitization. Twenty-nine alopecia patients provided blood for TCR sequencing at one to four time points (pre-sensitization, 2, 6 and 24 weeks). Findings and caveats that apply to the study as a whole: Repeated subsampling changed both the strength of the expansion versus patch-test correlation and the threshold at which the correlation became significant. Compared with pre-sensitization or healthy control sets, expanded TCRs formed significantly more large CDR3 similarity clusters, which is consistent with antigen-driven responses. DPC sensitization did not change how many TCRs were above 1 in 1000 frequency, and no evidence was found of alterations in global repertoire structure. Alopecia, a presumed autoimmune disease, was present in all patients, so the immune response of the patients might differ from that of healthy individuals. The number of PT1 expanded TCRs positively correlated with patch test score, significant at thresholds 8, 16 and 32 but not 4.

The CDR3, cysteine through phenylalanine, is 11 amino acids long. Only the CDR3 DNA is retained, 33 bases long and in frame from the first base. From the germline V gene, CDR1 is MNHEY and CDR2 is SVGEGT. The sample's time point, from its label and the paper: pre-sensitization, week 0. Sample treatment or condition, as interpreted from the label and publication: therapeutic diphenylcyclopropenone sensitization with weekly scalp DPC. At every patch-test visit, the blood draw took place before the patch test was put on. Patients were eligible if aged 18 to 70, diagnosed with alopecia and judged suitable for DPC therapy, and pregnant patients were excluded. Total RNA was isolated from unfractionated whole blood collected in Tempus Blood RNA tubes. At least ten counts were recorded for this clonotype. No cognate antigen has been identified for it. One junction end does not reproduce the germline sequence, and a read error may be involved.

The protocol used for the library was RACE. Sequencing relied on a NextSeq 500. During library preparation, unique molecular identifiers were attached to individual cDNA molecules so that TCRs could be counted quantitatively and reproducibly. Both TCR alpha and TCR beta chains were sequenced from each blood RNA sample. From the authors' description of their analysis: The median number of TCRs per sample was around 96,000, ranging from roughly 23,224 to 690,600. V, J and CDR3 annotation of the TCR reads was carried out using the Decombinator software suite. Every sample was subsampled to the same number of TCRs (28,000) for the PS versus PT1 abundance plots. TCRs were defined as expanded if absent before sensitization and observed at least eight times at the 2-week time point. TCRdb applied fastp at Q25 and MiXCR to the public reads, then kept only in-frame beta chains. Merged by CDR3 protein, the rows form single entries marked with the most common genes and DNA. The authors' filters were not applied to this entry. For this sample the table gives approximately 100,000 distinct CDR3 sequences, of which around 10% were detected only once. The ten largest clonotypes hold about 3.5% of the sample.

The sequence came from a woman in her forties with alopecia areata. Some clones in this sample may be carry-over from other donors' samples. The sequencing used whole blood, collected in connection with sensitization to the hapten diphenylcyclopropenone (DPC). Rearrangement joined TRBV6-2 or TRBV6-3 to TRBJ2-2, with the D gene call left open. The nucleotide sequence is TGTGCCAGCAGTTATGGGTTCTCTCCCTATTTT. Its protein reads: CASSYGFSPYF.